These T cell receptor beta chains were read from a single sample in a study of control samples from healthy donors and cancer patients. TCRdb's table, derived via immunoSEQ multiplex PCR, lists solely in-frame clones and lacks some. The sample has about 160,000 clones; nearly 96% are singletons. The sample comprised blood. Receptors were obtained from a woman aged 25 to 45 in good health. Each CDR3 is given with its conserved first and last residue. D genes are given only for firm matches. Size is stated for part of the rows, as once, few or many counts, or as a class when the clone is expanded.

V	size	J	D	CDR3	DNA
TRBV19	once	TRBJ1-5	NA	CASSLEGQPQHF	TGTGCCAGTAGTTTAGAGGGTCAGCCCCAGCATTTT
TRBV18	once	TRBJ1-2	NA	CASSPSRGPTYGYTF	TGTGCCAGCTCACCATCCCGCGGGCCCACCTATGGCTACACCTTC
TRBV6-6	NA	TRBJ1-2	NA	CASSYRSGYGYTF	TGTGCCAGCAGTTACCGATCCGGGTATGGCTACACCTTC
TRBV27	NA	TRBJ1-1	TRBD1	CASTPWTGGRGTPEAFF	TGTGCCAGCACCCCATGGACAGGGGGGAGGGGGACTCCTGAAGCTTTCTTT
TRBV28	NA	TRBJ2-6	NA	CASSLHSGANVLTF	TGTGCCAGCAGTTTGCATTCTGGGGCCAACGTCCTGACTTTC
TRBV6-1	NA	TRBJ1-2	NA	CASSENYKGGPNYGYTF	TGTGCCAGCAGTGAAAATTATAAGGGGGGCCCAAACTATGGCTACACCTTC
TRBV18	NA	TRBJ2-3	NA	CASSNARDTQYF	TGTGCCAGCTCAAACGCTCGTGATACGCAGTATTTT
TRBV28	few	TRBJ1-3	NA	CASSLSGSFSGNTIYF	TGTGCCAGCAGTTTGAGCGGATCCTTCTCTGGAAACACCATATATTTT
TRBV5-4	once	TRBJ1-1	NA	CASSLMEGARRPQAFF	TGTGCCAGCAGCTTGATGGAGGGCGCCCGGCGCCCGCAAGCTTTCTTT
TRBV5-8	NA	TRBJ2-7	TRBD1	CASSVTGLSEQYF	TGTGCCAGCAGCGTGACAGGGTTGAGCGAGCAGTACTTC
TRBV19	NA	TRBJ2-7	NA	CASSRAGQSSSYEQYF	TGTGCCAGTAGTCGCGCTGGACAGTCCAGCTCCTACGAGCAGTACTTC
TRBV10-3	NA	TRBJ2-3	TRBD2	CATRGGSADTQYF	TGTGCCACCAGAGGCGGGAGCGCAGATACGCAGTATTTT
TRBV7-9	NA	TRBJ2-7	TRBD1	CASWGQGAHEQYF	TGTGCCAGCTGGGGGCAGGGGGCCCACGAGCAGTACTTC
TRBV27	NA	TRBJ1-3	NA	CAALRNTIYF	TGTGCCGCCCTCCGGAACACCATATATTTT
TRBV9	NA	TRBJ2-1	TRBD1	CASSPPGQPNEQFF	TGTGCCAGCAGCCCCCCGGGACAGCCCAATGAGCAGTTCTTC
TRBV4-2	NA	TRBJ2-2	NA	CASSQGSRGTYTGELFF	TGTGCCAGCAGCCAAGGGTCACGCGGGACATACACCGGGGAGCTGTTTTTT
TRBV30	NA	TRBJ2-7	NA	CAWMFSGASSYEQYF	TGTGCCTGGATGTTTTCAGGGGCCAGCTCCTACGAGCAGTACTTC
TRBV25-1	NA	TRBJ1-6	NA	CASSAPYNSPLHF	TGTGCCAGCAGTGCCCCCTATAATTCACCCCTCCACTTT
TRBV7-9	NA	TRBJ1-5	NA	CASSLSADSNQPQHF	TGTGCCAGCAGCTTATCAGCCGATAGCAATCAGCCCCAGCATTTT
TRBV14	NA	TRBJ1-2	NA	CASSQGVFGPGLDYGYTF	TGTGCCAGCAGCCAAGGGGTTTTCGGTCCAGGACTAGACTATGGCTACACCTTC